The 11 T cell receptor beta chains in this list originate from one sample, sequenced in a study of OX40 agonist ivuxolimab in advanced cancers. Generated by immunoSEQ multiplex PCR, the TCRdb table keeps only in-frame clones and is missing some. This table holds 65,000 to 85,000 clones, about 87% found once. The sequencing here drew on CD4+ or CD8+ T cells sorted from blood, taken in a trial of the OX40 agonist ivuxolimab. The receptors derive from an adult with an advanced solid tumor such as melanoma, head and neck, liver or kidney cancer.

This clone has more than one count but fewer than ten. V is TRBV6-7 and J is TRBJ1-5; perhaps TRBD1 as D (5 bases). TRBV6-7 falls under the ORF class, with uncertain function. This CDR3 comprises 14 residues. V was trimmed by 6 bases and J by 3 bases, leaving 12 bases between them. The DNA for the CDR3 is TGTGCCAGCAGACCGGGGCCCCCCAATCAGCCCCAGCATTTT. As protein: CASRPGPPNQPQHF.

This clone was recorded only once. This chain connects TRBV30 to TRBJ2-3, with TRBD1 as a possible D gene (5 bases). Trimming cost V 5 bases and J 1 base, with 13 bases left between them. CDR3 length: 14 residues. The germline gives CDR1 GTSNPN, CDR2 SVGIG (reference sequence). The CDR3 loop is CAWLKGLGTDTQYF. DNA for the CDR3: TGTGCCTGGCTTAAGGGGCTTGGCACAGATACGCAGTATTTT.

V and J are TRBV7-2 and TRBJ2-5; 7 nucleotides line up with TRBD2. CDR1 SGHTA and CDR2 FQGNSA come from the germline V gene. J gave up 4 bases and V 1 base, and 12 bases lay outside the gene matches. This CDR3 is built from 17 residues. CDR3 loop: CASSLGFLGGSAETQYF. CDR3 DNA sequence: TGTGCCAGCAGCTTAGGGTTCTTGGGGGGGTCGGCAGAGACCCAGTACTTC.

The CDR3 DNA reads as TGTGCCAGCAGCCAAGTTTGGGACAGGGGAACAGGTGGGGGAGAAAAACTGTTTTTT. This sequence encodes CASSQVWDRGTGGGEKLFF. V usage is TRBV4-2 and J usage is TRBJ1-4; 10 bases are shared with TRBD1. The CDR3 consists of 19 residues. With V trimmed by 1 base and J by 8 bases, 16 bases remained unmatched. Germline lookup yields CDR1 LGHNA and CDR2 YNFKEQ.

A single count supports this clone. This chain joins TRBV11-2 and TRBJ2-7; D unresolved. Germline V gene data show CDR1 as SGHAT and CDR2 as FQNNGV. The CDR3 totals 13 residues. Trimming left V 0 bases short and J 5 bases short, with 8 bases between. CDR3 sequence: CASSLDRSNEQYF. CDR3 in DNA: TGTGCCAGCAGCTTAGATCGGTCTAACGAGCAGTACTTC.

The chain combines TRBV4-2 with TRBJ2-1, with D possibly TRBD2 on 6 matching bases. Trimming left V 1 base short and J 5 bases short, with 12 bases between. The CDR3 length is 15 residues. Germline values: CDR1 LGHNA, CDR2 YNFKEQ. CDR3 amino acids: CASSQARETHNEQFF. CDR3 bases: TGTGCCAGCAGCCAAGCCCGGGAGACACACAATGAGCAGTTCTTC.

The rearrangement joins TRBV12-5 to TRBJ2-1; 7 bases are a match to TRBD2. This CDR3 has 15 residues. V gave up 9 bases and J gave up 0 bases; unmatched junction bases: 8. The germline V gene encodes CDR1 LGHNT and CDR2 FRNRAP. CDR3 bases: TGTGCTAGCCTACCTAGCGGAAGCTCCTACAATGAGCAGTTCTTC. Its translation: CASLPSGSSYNEQFF.

The J gene is TRBJ2-3, the V gene TRBV7-3; D uncertain. The CDR3 is 14 residues long. With 3 bases removed from V and 2 bases from J, the gap between germline ends came to 9 bases. Germline V lookup: CDR1 SGHTA, CDR2 FQGTGA. CDR3 coding DNA: TGTGCCAGCAGCTTCATTTCTCCCACAGATACGCAGTATTTT. It specifies CASSFISPTDTQYF.

The chain uses TRBV15 and TRBJ2-1; 9 positions match TRBD2. Germline CDR1 LNHNV, CDR2 YYDKDF (reference sequence). This CDR3 spans 16 amino acids. The ends lost 0 bases at V and 8 bases at J; junction bases unmatched: 8. The chain's CDR3 is CATSRDLAGLGYEQFF. For the CDR3, the DNA is TGTGCCACCAGCAGAGATCTAGCGGGACTCGGTTATGAGCAGTTCTTC.

This chain uses TRBV5-1 with TRBJ2-5; TRBD2 might be the D (6 bases). With 3 bases removed from V and 4 bases from J, the gap between germline ends came to 13 bases. The CDR3 has 14 amino acids. CDR1 and CDR2 from the germline V gene are SGHRS and YFSETQ. The CDR3 DNA is TGCGCCAGCAGCTCTGGGGCAGCGGGAGAGACCCAGTACTTC. Protein sequence: CASSSGAAGETQYF.

The V gene is TRBV28, the J gene TRBJ1-2, with 9 nucleotides matching TRBD1. The junction had 8 bases not matched to a gene; V was cut back by 4 bases and J by 5 bases. The CDR3 is 15 amino acids. Germline CDR1 MDHEN, CDR2 SYDVKM. The CDR3 coding sequence is TGTGCCAGCAGTTCCGACAGGGGGGGTGCGTATGGCTACACCTTC. Protein product: CASSSDRGGAYGYTF.